Below, one T cell receptor beta chain is given with its context. Its specificity is unknown. This sample was included in a study of cytomegalovirus exposure and HLA in healthy donors. Study details: Unique TCRs numbering 75 million to 95 million, obtained from HLA-typed donors, made up an early data release.

Germline V gene data show CDR1 as SGHTA and CDR2 as FQGTGA. With 5 bases removed from V and 10 bases from J, the gap between germline ends came to 17 bases. This CDR3 is 13 amino acids long. Amplification used 60 Vbeta primers and 13 Jbeta primers. This table comes from immunoSEQ multiplex PCR, and its TCRdb copy is limited to in-frame clones, with some not included. Of about 150,000 clones in the sample, about 79% are singletons; the top ten hold around 0.7%. Study-wide points: Later analysis suggested links between common viral pathogens and several top significant clusters.

Source material: PBMCs. The sequence was collected from a male donor in good health and CMV-seronegative. The rearrangement uses TRBV7-3 and TRBJ1-1; a weak D match, TRBD1 (6 bases). DNA of the CDR3: TGTGCCAGCAGCGGGGGCCCCAAAGAGGTAGCTTTCTTT. The encoded protein is CASSGGPKEVAFF.